The subject of this entry is one T cell receptor beta chain. The antigen this receptor binds is unknown. Qualities for individual bases were not recorded, and no much larger clone is one base off. Library prep was done by the immunoSEQ multiplex PCR assay. The multiplex PCR relied on a mix of 60 forward primers for TCR Vbeta segments and 13 reverse primers for TCR Jbeta segments. A multiplex PCR assay on genomic DNA amplified the CDR3 region of rearranged TCR beta genes. On the Illumina HiSeq System, the amplified TCR beta libraries were sequenced as 87-base-pair reads. Regarding the original processing steps: A later analysis counted approximately 74 million unique TCR beta chains across the 650 to 700 repertoires, and 10 million to 11 million of these chains were shared by at least two donors. Raw reads were error-corrected and collapsed into unique sequences with a nearest-neighbor algorithm that merged closely related sequences to remove PCR and sequencing errors. V, D and J gene segments were assigned by aligning CDR3 sequences to IMGT reference sequences. For a sequence to be retained, at least a six-nucleotide match to both a V gene segment and a J gene segment was required. A rearrangement counted as productive if the CDR3 had no stop codons and remained in frame with V and J, and every other rearrangement counted as non-productive. CDR3 was defined by IMGT convention, running from the second conserved V-encoded cysteine to the conserved J-encoded phenylalanine. The earlier analysis of 550 to 650 of the donors excluded any sequence lacking an unambiguous match to a single V gene segment. An earlier analysis of several hundred of the donors called V segments functional above 56.7% productive rearrangements and segregating when the between-donor standard deviation exceeded 5%. A statistical classification framework was built for diagnosing cytomegalovirus status from the catalog of TCR beta chain sequences. V and J gene assignment, in a later analysis, came from comparing TCR nucleotide sequences with IMGT/GENE-DB human TR gene sequences. A later analysis assigned CDR3 sequences and most-parsimonious VDJ recombination scenarios with the TCRdist pipeline. In a later analysis, each TCR beta chain was defined by its CDR3 amino acid sequence together with its V-gene family, and reads lacking a unique V-gene family were excluded. To address suspected cross-contamination and a sequencing artifact, a later analysis removed a few hundred highly shared, low-generation-probability nucleotide sequences. A later analysis calculated a clonal expansion index for each public chain from normalized within-repertoire ranks of inferred template counts. A later analysis computed generation probabilities with a VDJ recombination model fitted to out-of-frame rearrangements, and checked the results against IGoR. In a later analysis, hypergeometric tests were used to score TCR-TCR, TCR-HLA and TCR-CMV co-occurrence, with a repertoire-size bias correction applied to TCR pairs. To estimate false discovery rates, a later analysis permuted the HLA or CMV assignments 20 times. A later analysis grouped co-occurring TCRs with DBSCAN, adding TCRdist sequence similarity when clustering within HLA-allele-positive subsets. Co-occurrence clustering excluded repertoires with fewer than 30,000 or more than 120,000 public chains, plus five with anomalous nucleotide sharing. Drawn from immuneACCESS, this table holds only the in-frame rearrangements with V and J called that TCRdb kept. Clones are partly lost; checked studies trace under half to an unresolved V gene and leave the rest unexplained. V, J and clone size are those of that table, while D and trimming were read from the DNA. Recorded for this sample are tens of thousands of clones; roughly 80% of them occurred a single time. The biggest ten clones account for about 4% of the sample.

The cohort consisted of 666 healthy bone marrow donors. Cohort members were all nominally healthy when sampled, although unrecorded immune exposures were likely present. The donor was CMV seronegative and was included in the group of around 320 seronegative cohort members. Each donor provided a peripheral blood sample, and peripheral blood mononuclear cells were used for TCR beta sequencing. Genomic DNA extraction from the blood cell samples was performed with the Qiagen DNeasy Blood Extraction Kit. This record belongs to a study of cytomegalovirus exposure and HLA in healthy donors (dated by TCRdb to about 2017). Notes on the research overall: An earlier analysis of roughly 610 of the donors reported 276 Gb of sequence data and 117 million unique TCR beta sequences obtained from approximately 180 million T cells. An early release covering around 630 HLA-typed donors comprised approximately 300 gigabases of sequencing data and tens of millions of unique TCR sequences. Of the roughly 390 genotyped donors, approximately 83% fell in the genetic ancestry cluster associated with self-reported Caucasian donors. The study aimed to test whether signatures of past pathogen exposure could be identified by cataloging public T cell receptors. The study used immunosequencing to profile the T cell repertoires of 666 subjects and linked those repertoires to cytomegalovirus serostatus. Besides the first cohort of under 700 subjects, a separate validation cohort made up of 120 different subjects was used. To predict cytomegalovirus infection status, the study combined high-throughput TCR immunosequencing, statistical association of individual TCRs with disease status, and machine learning. In a later analysis, previously published TCR beta repertoires from about 670 donors were re-analyzed and high-resolution HLA genotyping was added so that TCR occurrence patterns could be studied. In the later analysis, no new phenotypic data were used to find candidate immune exposures; instead, reliance was placed on TCR beta sequences and their occurrence across donors. In an earlier analysis of 550 to 700 of the donors, high-throughput TCR beta sequencing was used to judge whether each TCR beta V gene segment behaved as functional or pseudogenic. Donor age, sex, ethnicity and CMV serostatus were compiled alongside the repertoire data. In a later genetic analysis, genome-wide SNP genotypes for 398 of the 666 donors were used, and that subset was treated as a discovery cohort. Every discovery cohort repertoire had been produced on one sequencing platform. Class I and class II HLA loci were covered by the typing at four-digit resolution. The number of donors typed differed by locus, with roughly 620-630 for A, B, C, DRB1 and DQB1, around 560 for DQA1, under 610 for DPA1, and approximately 470 for DPB1. Because of strong linkage in the cohort, roughly five DR-DQ haplotypes were treated as single units for association and clustering. Across some 400 genotyped donors of the cohort, an average of roughly 250,000 unique TCR beta nucleotide sequences per donor were sequenced, and approximately 19% of those sequences were non-productive.

Results the study describes overall, beyond this receptor: For the cohort, immune exposure information was limited to CMV serostatus. In an earlier analysis of roughly 560 of the donors, most TCR beta V segments were observed in productive rearrangements about 87% or about 30% of the time, broadly matching IMGT annotations. Compared with the roughly 710-donor mean, donors in an Asian-associated ancestry cluster had fewer N-insertions in productive TCRs, according to a later genetic analysis. When HLA alleles, especially DR and DQ, strongly co-occurred, TCR associations were difficult to assign to individual alleles. In a later analysis, most CMV-associated TCR beta chains were found to appear HLA-restricted, with HLA associations seemingly driven largely by CMV exposure. According to a later analysis, TCR association rates differed among HLA loci, with DRB1 alleles showing the most associated TCRs and HLA-C alleles showing the fewest. Correlated functional status among segregating V segments might be attributable to linkage disequilibrium, but an unknown experimental factor could not be ruled out. In vitro tests confirmed that three of the cytomegalovirus-associated TCR beta chains recognize cytomegalovirus antigens. An association between a missense DCLRE1C variant and V-gene and J-gene trimming of TCR beta chains was found in a later genetic analysis and replicated in an independent cohort. In a later analysis, HLA-associated TCR beta chains were found to be more clonally expanded and to have lower generation probabilities than equally common non-associated chains. A cluster of highly shared sequence variants was judged likely to be a technical artifact of the sequencing pipeline. A further reported finding was that TCR beta sequences accurately predicted the HLA-A and HLA-B alleles for most subjects in the first cohort. The authors suggested that the approach could potentially be extended to other disease states and immunological phenotypes. In a later analysis, more than 15,000 TCR beta sequences were associated with specific HLA alleles at a false discovery rate of 0.05. Roughly uniform sequencing depth across donors was assumed in presence/absence analyses, although this assumption may not hold. Approximately 18 rarely observed V segments, including chromosome 9 orphons, were excluded from the earlier analysis of several hundred of the donors because counts were too low. HLA typing was unavailable for some donors at each locus, so association tests used only the typed subset. Several of the top co-occurrence clusters appeared to be linked to parvovirus B19, influenza, CMV and Epstein-Barr virus, according to a later analysis. Cytomegalovirus status was reported to be diagnosed by the classifier with high specificity and sensitivity in both the original and validation cohorts. The 87-base-pair reads could not distinguish some IMGT-functional V segments, including TRBV6-2 and TRBV6-3, so those segments were excluded. A total of 164 TCR beta chains were listed by the study as associated with cytomegalovirus. Most TCR sequences were seen in very few donors, while some public TCRs were found in many individuals. Only TCR beta chains were sequenced in this cohort, and the absence of alpha or paired-chain data limited detectable features.

Trimming removed 2 bases from V and 3 bases from J, leaving 11 bases between the germline ends. There are 14 amino acids in the CDR3, from cysteine to phenylalanine inclusive. Just the 42-base CDR3 DNA is kept, in frame starting at base 1. CDR1 and CDR2, per the germline V gene, are SGHRS and YFSETQ. The sequence was collected from a middle-aged woman in good health and CMV-seronegative. The material sequenced was PBMCs. This receptor chain uses TRBV5-1 and TRBJ2-5; TRBD2 could be the D gene, as 6 bases match. The nucleotide sequence reads as follows: TGCGCCAGCAGCTTCACGCGCGGGGAAGAGACCCAGTACTTC. Translated, this is CASSFTRGEETQYF.